This T cell receptor beta chain stems from a study of long-term antiretroviral therapy in people with HIV. Study-level findings and limits: Increased diversity was seen after ART, yet it remained lower than in transplant donor controls. Older ART regimens may have been in use when blood was drawn between the mid-2000s and the late 2010s.

In the case of this clone: Its antigen remains unidentified.

This CDR3 has 14 residues. Germline V gene sequence: CDR1 SGHVS, CDR2 FNYEAQ. V lost 5 bases and J lost 1, with 10 bases in between. Samples were assayed with immunoSEQ v3.0 at survey level. Data came from immunoSEQ multiplex PCR; TCRdb stores just in-frame clones and leaves some out. The profile shows 20,000 or so clones, over 70% of them singletons. Each donor had at least one pre-ART and at least two post-ART PBMC samples. This receptor was taken from a man younger than 35 with HIV. The input for sequencing was unsorted PBMCs, taken 0.5 years before starting antiretroviral therapy. The gene calls are TRBV7-6 and TRBJ2-3; tentatively, D is TRBD1 (6 bases). The CDR3 reads CASSQAGGTDTQYF. Here the CDR3 DNA reads TGTGCCAGCAGCCAAGCAGGGGGCACAGATACGCAGTATTTT.